These 28 T cell receptor beta chains were sequenced from one sample in a study of T cells in localized non-small cell lung cancer. Profiled with immunoSEQ multiplex PCR; TCRdb holds only in-frame clones, not every one. The data contain some 1,500 clones, 30% to 40% of them seen just once; the ten biggest clones take up 14% to 15%. The specimen was normal lung tissue next to the tumor, collected before any cancer treatment. These receptors all come from a woman aged 40-75 years with stage I lung adenocarcinoma.

The CDR3 reads CASSIGASELFF. Written as DNA, the CDR3 is TGTGCCAGTAGTATTGGGGCATCGGAGCTGTTTTTT. The V and J genes are TRBV19 and TRBJ2-2, with D maybe TRBD1 (5 bases). CDR1 is LNHDA and CDR2 is SQIVND in the germline V gene (reference sequence). The CDR3 runs to 12 residues. The V and J ends lost 3 bases and 10 bases respectively, with 9 bases between them.

This clone is termed medium-sized (0.01 to 0.1%). The V and J genes are TRBV7-5 and TRBJ1-1; TRBD1 was called by the table and not checked on the DNA. TRBV7-5 is flagged as a pseudogene. This CDR3 has 14 residues. CDR3 bases: TGTGCCAGCAGCTTTAACAGGGGCGGATCTGAAGCTTTCTTT. The encoded protein is CASSFNRGGSEAFF.

In its sample, this clone was seen a few times. This chain connects TRBV6-8 to TRBJ1-1, with 10 bases identical to TRBD1. The CDR3 consists of 15 residues. The trim removed 5 bases at V and 9 bases at J, leaving 12 bases unmatched. The germline CDR1 and CDR2 sequences are MNHGY and SAAAGT. For the CDR3, the DNA is TGTGCCAGCAGTAAAGAGACAGGGGGCGTTGGGAAAGCTTTCTTT. Residues: CASSKETGGVGKAFF.

By sample share, this clone is medium-sized. The chain carries TRBV9 and TRBJ2-7; TRBD1 is a possible D gene (6 bases). This CDR3 has 15 residues. V shed 5 bases and J shed 1 base, with 16 bases lying between them. The germline V gene has CDR1 SGDLS and CDR2 YYNGEE. This chain's CDR3 is CASSRDNLYSYEQYF. CDR3 bases: TGTGCCAGCAGTCGGGACAACCTCTATTCCTACGAGCAGTACTTC.

The chain is built from TRBV19 and TRBJ2-5, with 8 bases lining up with TRBD1. The J segment lost 5 bases and the V segment lost 6 bases, leaving 8 bases of the junction unmatched. The CDR3 contains 14 residues. In germline, CDR1 is LNHDA, CDR2 SQIVND (reference sequence). The CDR3 sequence: CASSGTTGGETQYF. CDR3 nucleotide sequence: TGTGCCAGTAGCGGAACCACAGGGGGTGAGACCCAGTACTTC.

The chain employs TRBV19 and TRBJ2-1; D ambiguous. V gave up 3 bases and J gave up 4 bases, with 10 bases separating them. CDR1 is LNHDA, CDR2 SQIVND, per germline (reference sequence). The CDR3 has 14 residues. CDR3 amino acids: CASSMPSDYNEQFF. DNA for the CDR3: TGTGCCAGTAGTATGCCCTCGGATTACAATGAGCAGTTCTTC.

This chain connects TRBV19 to TRBJ1-2; D is perhaps TRBD1 (5 bases). V lost 4 bases and J 4 bases, leaving 16 bases between the germline ends. This CDR3 is 15 amino acids long. CDR1 is LNHDA, CDR2 SQIVND, per germline (reference sequence). The CDR3 region has the DNA TGTGCCAGTAGTACCCCCGGAACAGGCTTCTATGGCTACACCTTC. It yields the protein CASSTPGTGFYGYTF.

This chain connects TRBV10-3 to TRBJ1-3, with no clear D. Trimming left V 2 bases short and J 0 bases short, with 5 bases between. There are 14 residues in the CDR3. Germline-derived CDR1 and CDR2 are ENHRY and SYGVKD. The CDR3 region is CAISEVGSGNTIYF. CDR3 nucleotide sequence: TGTGCCATCAGTGAGGTCGGCTCTGGAAACACCATATATTTT.

A single count supports this clone. The same CDR3 is also encoded by other DNA sequences in this sample. The chain uses TRBV18 and TRBJ2-7, with D possibly TRBD2 on 5 matching bases. The CDR3 loop spans 14 amino acids. Germline V gene sequence: CDR1 KGHSH, CDR2 LQKENI. Trimming cost V 3 bases and J 2 bases, with 11 bases left between them. CDR3 sequence reads: CASSPTTGTYEQYF. DNA of the CDR3: TGTGCCAGCTCACCCACAACGGGAACCTACGAGCAGTACTTC.

The genes are TRBV11-1 and TRBJ2-1; 8 bases are a match to TRBD1. Germline V gene data show CDR1 as SGHAT and CDR2 as FQDESV (reference sequence). The CDR3 contains 17 residues. J lost 4 bases, V lost 5 bases, and 13 bases had no gene match. The CDR3 protein is CASSPNARGTGYNEQFF. CDR3 in DNA: TGTGCCAGCAGCCCTAACGCGAGAGGGACAGGTTACAATGAGCAGTTCTTC.

In nucleotides, the CDR3 is TGTGCCAGCAGTTTGTCAGTCGATGAGCAGTTCTTC. This codes for CASSLSVDEQFF. This sequence joins TRBV25-1 and TRBJ2-1; D not resolved. Trimming left V 5 bases short and J 8 bases short, with 10 bases between. CDR3 size: 12 residues. The germline CDR1 and CDR2 sequences are MGHDK and SYGVNS. The complete variable domain, with remaining parts taken from reference TRBV25-1 and TRBJ2-1, reads EADIYQTPRYLVIGTGKKITLECSQTMGHDKMYWYQQDPGMELHLIHYSYGVNSTEKGDLSSESTVSRIRTEHFPLTLESARPSHTSQYLCASSLSVDEQFFGPGTRLTVL.

This clone was seen a few times. DNA for the CDR3: TGTGCCAGCAGGTCCCCAGGGGATTCTGGGGCCAACGTCCTGACTTTC. It yields the protein CASRSPGDSGANVLTF. The chain uses TRBV2 and TRBJ2-6; D might be TRBD1 (6 bases). Germline CDR1 reads SNHLY; CDR2 reads FYNNEI. The CDR3 consists of 16 residues. V lost 6 bases, J lost 1 base, and 13 bases lay in between. Variable domain in full (rest from reference TRBV2 and TRBJ2-6): EPEVTQTPSHQVTQMGQEVILRCVPISNHLYFYWYRQILGQKVEFLVSFYNNEISEKSEIFDDQFSVERPDGSNFTLKIRSTKLEDSAMYFCASRSPGDSGANVLTFGAGSRLTVL.

Within the sample, this clone is medium-sized. This sequence joins TRBV11-3 and TRBJ2-3; 8 bases align to TRBD2. CDR1 SGHNT and CDR2 YENEEA come from the germline V gene. The CDR3 sequence is 16 residues long. After removal of 5 bases from V and 1 base from J, the junction contained 8 bases not matched to a gene. The CDR3 spells CASSPLAGLGTDTQYF. The DNA for the CDR3 is TGTGCCAGCAGCCCATTAGCGGGATTGGGCACAGATACGCAGTATTTT.

Written as DNA, the CDR3 is TGTGCCAGTAGTATGGGGGGGGCCGGGACCCAGTACTTC. Protein product: CASSMGGAGTQYF. The genes are TRBV19 and TRBJ2-5, with a tentative D call TRBD2 (7 bases). In germline, CDR1 is LNHDA, CDR2 SQIVND (reference sequence). The V and J ends lost 3 bases and 7 bases respectively, with 12 bases between them. This CDR3 is 13 amino acids long. The full variable domain, rest sourced from reference TRBV19 and TRBJ2-5, is DGGITQSPKYLFRKEGQNVTLSCEQNLNHDAMYWYRQDPGQGLRLIYYSQIVNDFQKGDIAEGYSVSREKKESFPLTVTSAQKNPTAFYLCASSMGGAGTQYFGPGTRLLVL.

This clone appeared a few times. The chain couples TRBV11-3 to TRBJ1-2; 9 bases line up with TRBD1. Germline values: CDR1 SGHNT, CDR2 YENEEA. With 5 bases clipped from V and 2 bases from J, the junction kept 3 bases outside the gene matches. The CDR3 length is 14 residues. In DNA form, the CDR3 reads TGTGCCAGCAGCCCCGGGACAGGGAACTATGGCTACACCTTC. Translation gives CASSPGTGNYGYTF. The full variable domain, with the rest looked up from reference TRBV11-3 and TRBJ1-2, is EAGVVQSPRYKIIEKKQPVAFWCNPISGHNTLYWYLQNLGQGPELLIRYENEEAVDDSQLPKDRFSAERLKGVDSTLKIQPAELGDSAVYLCASSPGTGNYGYTFGSGTRLTVV.

The CDR3 sequence: CASSERNTIYF. The CDR3 DNA is TGTGCCAGCAGTGAACGAAACACCATATATTTT. V gene TRBV6-7 combines with J gene TRBJ1-3; D not resolved. TRBV6-7 belongs to the ORF category, with a function that is uncertain. This CDR3 spans 11 amino acids. Trimming took 5 bases from V and 5 from J, leaving 4 bases between them.

The V and J genes are TRBV19 and TRBJ1-2, with 9 nucleotides matching TRBD1. The CDR3 loop spans 16 amino acids. CDR1 is LNHDA and CDR2 is SQIVND in the germline V gene (reference sequence). V shed 4 bases and J 1 base; nucleotides not matched to a gene: 7. The CDR3 DNA reads TGTGCCAGTAGTACCTGGGACAGGGCAAGTAACTATGGCTACACCTTC. Its translation: CASSTWDRASNYGYTF. Full variable domain (missing parts from reference TRBV19 and TRBJ1-2): DGGITQSPKYLFRKEGQNVTLSCEQNLNHDAMYWYRQDPGQGLRLIYYSQIVNDFQKGDIAEGYSVSREKKESFPLTVTSAQKNPTAFYLCASSTWDRASNYGYTFGSGTRLTVV.

The chain uses TRBV18 and TRBJ2-1; D gene unclear. This CDR3 has 17 amino acids. Trimming took 3 bases from V and 0 from J, leaving 15 bases between them. The germline V gene has CDR1 KGHSH and CDR2 LQKENI. The CDR3 region is CASSPSGRTSSYNEQFF. Here the CDR3 DNA reads TGTGCCAGCTCACCCTCTGGGCGGACCTCCTCCTACAATGAGCAGTTCTTC.

This clone has a handful of counts. The chain has TRBV19 and TRBJ1-4; weak D call: TRBD1 (5 bases). This CDR3 has 15 amino acids. V lost 1 base and J 7 bases, leaving 13 bases between the germline ends. CDR1 is LNHDA, CDR2 SQIVND, per germline (reference sequence). CDR3 protein: CASSIAGGAREKLFF. The CDR3 DNA reads as TGTGCCAGTAGTATAGCCGGGGGAGCGCGTGAAAAACTGTTTTTT. The whole variable domain, filled in from reference TRBV19 and TRBJ1-4, reads DGGITQSPKYLFRKEGQNVTLSCEQNLNHDAMYWYRQDPGQGLRLIYYSQIVNDFQKGDIAEGYSVSREKKESFPLTVTSAQKNPTAFYLCASSIAGGAREKLFFGSGTQLSVL.

The chain carries TRBV9 and TRBJ2-7, with D possibly called TRBD1 or TRBD2 (5 bases each). The V and J ends lost 5 bases and 2 bases respectively, with 20 bases between them. The CDR3 runs 16 residues. Germline CDR1 SGDLS, CDR2 YYNGEE. This chain's CDR3 is CASSEAEAGPTYEQYF. The CDR3 DNA reads as TGTGCCAGCAGTGAAGCGGAAGCAGGGCCTACCTACGAGCAGTACTTC.

This clone has only a few counts. The chain combines TRBV1 with TRBJ2-3; TRBD2 reflects the table's D call only, with no check against the DNA. TRBV1 is noted as a pseudogene. The CDR3 sequence is 18 residues long. In DNA form, the CDR3 reads TGCGCCAGCAGCCAAGATGGAGGGACTAGCGGGAGGACAGATACGCAGTATTTT. Translation: CASSQDGGTSGRTDTQYF.

The chain links TRBV19 to TRBJ1-5; weak D call: TRBD1 (5 bases). Trimming removed 1 base at V and 0 bases at J, with 13 bases between. CDR1 is LNHDA and CDR2 is SQIVND in the germline V gene (reference sequence). The length of the CDR3 is 17 residues. The CDR3 DNA sequence: TGTGCCAGTAGTATAGGACCAGGGTTTTATAGCAATCAGCCCCAGCATTTT. Encoded protein: CASSIGPGFYSNQPQHF. Combining the CDR3 with reference TRBV19 and TRBJ1-5 gives the whole variable domain DGGITQSPKYLFRKEGQNVTLSCEQNLNHDAMYWYRQDPGQGLRLIYYSQIVNDFQKGDIAEGYSVSREKKESFPLTVTSAQKNPTAFYLCASSIGPGFYSNQPQHFGDGTRLSIL.

The table lists this clone with a few counts. J is TRBJ2-1 and V is TRBV19, with 7 bases matching TRBD2. With V trimmed by 7 bases and J by 8 bases, 11 bases remained unmatched. Per germline, CDR1 LNHDA and CDR2 SQIVND (reference sequence). The CDR3 runs 14 residues. In DNA form, the CDR3 reads TGTGCCAGTAATTACGGACTAGGTCGGTATGAGCAGTTCTTC. This gives the protein CASNYGLGRYEQFF. The whole variable domain, filled in from reference TRBV19 and TRBJ2-1, reads DGGITQSPKYLFRKEGQNVTLSCEQNLNHDAMYWYRQDPGQGLRLIYYSQIVNDFQKGDIAEGYSVSREKKESFPLTVTSAQKNPTAFYLCASNYGLGRYEQFFGPGTRLTVL.

On this clone itself: At one boundary the junction diverges from the germline segment, which might be a read error. The chain joins TRBV6-8 to TRBJ1-4; tentative D call: TRBD1 (6 bases). Germline loops: CDR1 MNHGY, CDR2 SAAAGT. The CDR3 spans 19 residues. CDR3 bases: TGTGCTAGCAGTTACTCGTACAGGGACTACGACAATTGGGATGAAAAACTGTTTTTT. Translating it yields CASSYSYRDYDNWDEKLFF.

This clone was detected only a few times. V and J are TRBV19 and TRBJ1-1; 8 bases line up with TRBD1. The junction had 6 bases not matched to a gene; V was cut back by 0 bases and J by 0 bases. Germline V gene lookup returns CDR1 LNHDA and CDR2 SQIVND (reference sequence). CDR3 length equals 17 residues. This CDR3 reads CASSIDLGTGMNTEAFF. CDR3 nucleotides: TGTGCCAGTAGTATAGATCTGGGGACAGGCATGAACACTGAAGCTTTCTTT.

V and J are TRBV6-8 and TRBJ2-7; D possibly corresponds to TRBD1 (6 bases). The germline CDR1 and CDR2 sequences are MNHGY and SAAAGT. Trimming pared 10 bases from V and 0 bases from J, leaving 10 bases between. The CDR3 loop spans 12 amino acids. CDR3 DNA sequence: TGTGCCATCGGACAGAGCTCCTACGAGCAGTACTTC. It yields the protein CAIGQSSYEQYF.

V and J are TRBV19 and TRBJ2-1; TRBD1 matches 10 bases. Unmatched junction bases numbered 12, after V lost 5 bases and J lost 5 bases. The CDR3 is 17 residues long. Germline values: CDR1 LNHDA, CDR2 SQIVND (reference sequence). CDR3 region: CASSAEPGGTGDNEQFF. In DNA form, the CDR3 reads TGTGCCAGTAGTGCAGAACCCGGGGGGACAGGGGACAATGAGCAGTTCTTC.

This chain links TRBV4-1 with TRBJ2-3, with D uncertain. CDR3 length equals 16 residues. V lost 0 bases and J 3 bases, leaving 13 bases between the germline ends. Looked up from germline, CDR1 is MGHRA and CDR2 is YSYEKL. CDR3 sequence (DNA): TGCGCCAGCAGCCAAGAACGTTCGGCAGCTACAGATACGCAGTATTTT. Its translation is CASSQERSAATDTQYF.